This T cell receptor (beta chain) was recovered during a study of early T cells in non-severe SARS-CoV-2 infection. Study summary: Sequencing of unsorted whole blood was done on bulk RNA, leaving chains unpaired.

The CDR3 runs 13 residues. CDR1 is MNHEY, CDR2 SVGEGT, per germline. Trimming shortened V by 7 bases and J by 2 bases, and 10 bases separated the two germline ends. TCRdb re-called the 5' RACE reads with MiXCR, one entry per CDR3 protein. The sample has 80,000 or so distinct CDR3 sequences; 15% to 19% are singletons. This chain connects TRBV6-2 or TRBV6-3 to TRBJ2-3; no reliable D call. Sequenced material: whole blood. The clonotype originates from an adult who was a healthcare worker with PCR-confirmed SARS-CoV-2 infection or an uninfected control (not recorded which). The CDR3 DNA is TGTGCCAGCAATCCTACAATCACAGATACGCAGTATTTT. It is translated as CASNPTITDTQYF.